This TCR beta chain is drawn from a study of shared clonotypes between healthy human individuals. The overall study: The study drew on a couple of women and three men aged 18 to 49 as donors.

TCRdb's copy holds only in-frame clones and misses some; the assay was immunoSEQ multiplex PCR. The table has more than 2 million clones, around 95% seen once. Trimming took 3 bases from V and 6 from J, leaving 6 bases between them. Germline CDR1 and CDR2: SEHNR and FQNEAQ (reference sequence). The CDR3 consists of 12 residues. Sequencing input: naive CD4+ T cells sorted from blood. Subset given: CD45RA+ positively selected. The receptor's source is a man aged 18 to 29 in good health. The rearrangement links TRBV7-9 to TRBJ1-5; no definite D call. The CDR3 protein is CASSFPRQPQHF. Written as DNA, the CDR3 is TGTGCCAGCAGCTTCCCCCGTCAGCCCCAGCATTTT.